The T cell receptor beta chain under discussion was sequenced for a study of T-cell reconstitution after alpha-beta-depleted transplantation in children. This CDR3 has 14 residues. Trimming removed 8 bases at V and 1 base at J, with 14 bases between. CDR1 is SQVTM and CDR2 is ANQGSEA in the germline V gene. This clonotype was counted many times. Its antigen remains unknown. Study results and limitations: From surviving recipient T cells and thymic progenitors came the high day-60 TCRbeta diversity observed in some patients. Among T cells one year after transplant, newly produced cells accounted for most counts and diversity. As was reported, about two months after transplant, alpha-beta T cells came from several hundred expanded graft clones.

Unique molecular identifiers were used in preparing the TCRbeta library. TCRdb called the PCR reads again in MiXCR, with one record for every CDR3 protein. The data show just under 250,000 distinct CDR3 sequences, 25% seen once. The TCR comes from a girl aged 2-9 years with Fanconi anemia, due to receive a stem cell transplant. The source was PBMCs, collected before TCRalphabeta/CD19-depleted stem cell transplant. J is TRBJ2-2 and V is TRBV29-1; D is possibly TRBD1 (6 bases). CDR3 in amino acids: CSLSGRGNTGELFF. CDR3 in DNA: TGCAGCCTATCGGGCAGGGGGAACACCGGGGAGCTGTTTTTT.